What follows describes a single T cell receptor beta chain. This clone's antigen is unknown. No qualities accompany the bases; no much larger clone lies one base away. Looking up the germline V gene yields CDR1 ENHRY and CDR2 SYGVKD. V is reduced by 3 bases and J by 7 bases, leaving a spacing of 16 bases between them. Its CDR3 holds 15 amino acids, cysteine through phenylalanine. This entry keeps only the CDR3 DNA: 45 bases, framed from base 1. The immunoSEQ Assay, a bias-controlled multiplex PCR, was used to amplify TCRbeta CDR3 regions from genomic DNA. The source study handled its data this way. Within the assay, amplification of reference gene primers was used to estimate how many nucleated cells each sample contained. Sequence reads were collapsed and filtered to measure the absolute abundance of every unique TCRbeta CDR3 rearrangement. For each sample, productive Simpson clonality was calculated by taking the square root of Simpson's diversity index across productive rearrangements. Held by TCRdb, this immuneACCESS table contains in-frame sequences only and omits some clones. Under half of the omission traces to an unresolved V gene where checked; the cause of the rest is unknown. That table furnishes V, J and clone size, whereas the DNA furnished D and trimming. In this sample the table shows approximately 30,000 clones, approximately 90% of which occur a single time. Clones ranked in the top ten supply roughly 25% of the sample.

Whole blood was collected in K2EDTA tubes by collaborating institutions according to the institutions' own protocols. For TCRbeta analysis, collaborators shipped samples as frozen whole blood, isolated PBMCs, or DNA extracted from either of those sample types. The record originates from a study of blood T cell repertoires in COVID-19 (dated by TCRdb to about 2020). Regarding the study in general: The collaborator samples originated in the United States, Italy and Spain and spanned the acute and convalescent phases of COVID-19. The material from the prospective study consisted of cDNA or gDNA derived from T cells, B-cell-depleted T cells, or PBMCs. Subjects who had been exposed to COVID-19, were actively infected with it, or had recovered from it provided the deeply sampled blood TCRbeta repertoires that made up the dataset. A freely available public database, intended as a resource for researchers studying the immune response to SARS-CoV-2, is where the repertoires were released. Samples were obtained from the ongoing ImmuneRACE study (first 160 participants) and from roughly 1,300 subjects provided by 6 global collaborators. Nearly every sample came with metadata listing a de-identified subject ID, COVID-19 status, age in years and sex. Where available, HLA class I and class II types were obtained from metadata supplied by the sample provider rather than from assay-based typing. Results and caveats for the whole study, not just this receptor: The amount of clinical and demographic metadata varied by source and participant and was provided uncurated.

This TCR derives from a woman older than 75 with active or convalescent COVID-19. Source material: peripheral blood. The V and J segments used are TRBV10-3 and TRBJ2-1; a tentative D match to TRBD2 spans 5 bases. The DNA sequence is as follows: TGTGCCATCAGTGATGCGGCGGGCGAATTTAATGAGCAGTTCTTC. Its translation is CAISDAAGEFNEQFF.